These T cell receptor beta chains were read from a single sample in a study of cytomegalovirus exposure and HLA in healthy donors. Using immunoSEQ multiplex PCR, the repertoire was profiled, and TCRdb retains in-frame clones only, with some absent. The table includes fewer than 250,000 clones, more than 75% detected once. The sequencing input was PBMCs. The source of these receptors is a human donor in good health. Each CDR3 is given without its conserved first and last residue.

TRBV25-1	TRBJ2-1	ASSDRDKYNNEQF
TRBV7-9	TRBJ2-4	SSSLMYDSGSENIQY
TRBV5-6	TRBJ2-5	ASSSLTSSETQY
TRBV28	TRBJ1-4	ASSLPRSRGEKLF
TRBV18	TRBJ2-7	ASSPGKDRVPYEQY
TRBV6-1	TRBJ1-3	AASRDRAYGNTIY
TRBV19	TRBJ2-5	VWVGPHTGPDREETQY
TRBV5-6	TRBJ1-4	ASSLRGHNEKLF
TRBV12-5	.	ASGLPQGRGLRYEQY
TRBV7-9	TRBJ2-1	ASSLAWGQGVNEQF
TRBV27	TRBJ2-7	ASSLETPGGGGGQY
TRBV10-3	TRBJ2-7	AIRDRGIEQY
TRBV7-9	TRBJ2-5	ASSQGQGQETQY
TRBV9	TRBJ2-1	ASSASLAGYNEQF
TRBV27	TRBJ1-1	ASRTGSAEAF
TRBV7-6	TRBJ2-7	ASSSTGSNSYEQY
TRBV4-1	TRBJ1-6	ASSQGQGANSPLH
TRBV5-1	TRBJ2-7	ASSLMTEAYEQY
TRBV7-8	TRBJ2-5	ASSLGLAVQTQY
TRBV5-1	TRBJ2-1	ASSRRLASYNEQF
TRBV4-2	TRBJ2-7	ASSQDSWGGEQY
TRBV28	TRBJ2-1	ASSLSGMSYNEQF
TRBV27	TRBJ2-7	ASSSILANHYEQY
TRBV28	TRBJ2-7	ASSIPTSTGTSYEQY
TRBV30	TRBJ1-5	AWSRGSNQPQH
TRBV27	TRBJ1-2	ASSRRAGTGGANYGYT
TRBV4-1	TRBJ2-1	ASSQALIGRARQF
TRBV6-5	TRBJ1-1	ASSYFPDTLNTEAF
TRBV5-1	TRBJ1-1	ASSLGGSNTEAF
TRBV18	TRBJ2-7	ASSPPLAGGSEQY
TRBV29-1	TRBJ2-5	SVEVLAGGETQY
TRBV28	TRBJ2-3	ASSFAGPGAQY
TRBV4-2	TRBJ2-1	ASSQYGTSGRDEQF
TRBV9	TRBJ1-2	ASSLTGAYGYT
TRBV7-3	TRBJ2-3	ASSLGAGTGSTDTQY
TRBV28	TRBJ2-3	ASSLLGDTQY
TRBV9	TRBJ2-3	ASSVVGGSWRFTDTQY
TRBV10-2	TRBJ2-5	ASNQRAGRETQY
TRBV28	TRBJ2-7	ASSATIRGLYEQY
TRBV28	TRBJ2-1	ASRPAGLAGEQF